This T cell receptor (beta chain) was found in a study of blood T cell repertoires in COVID-19. This table comes from immunoSEQ multiplex PCR, and its TCRdb copy is limited to in-frame clones, with some not included. The table shows approximately 97,000 clones, with around nine tenths occurring only once. This clone was detected a few times. Material for sequencing was peripheral blood. The source is a woman between 50 and 59 years old with COVID-19, enrolled during active disease.

CDR3 residues: CATSDLQQGGTGELFF. As DNA, the CDR3 is TGTGCCACCAGTGATTTGCAACAGGGGGGCACCGGGGAGCTGTTTTTT. The V call is TRBV24-1, the J call TRBJ2-2; the match to TRBD1 covers 8 bases. Germline V CDR1 and CDR2: KGHDR, SFDVKD. The CDR3 contains 16 residues. The trim removed 0 bases at V and 4 bases at J, leaving 3 bases unmatched.